The table lists the clone carrying this T cell receptor beta chain with many counts. Its antigen is not known. The ends were cut back, 0 bases at V and 5 bases at J, with 8 bases in the middle. The CDR3 is 14 residues long. Looked up from germline, CDR1 is ENHRY and CDR2 is SYGVKD. The data derive from a study of T cells after yellow fever vaccination. Whole-study findings and limits: Clones from primary vaccination mostly reappeared after the booster (around 96% CD4, over 85% CD8). Within FACS-sorted repertoires, abundant clonotypes contaminating from the bulk population could be present.

It was through 5'RACE template switching that TCR cDNA was made, with a universal primer site and UMIs added. TCRdb reprocessed the 5' RACE reads with MiXCR, giving one entry per CDR3 protein. There are some 260,000 distinct CDR3 sequences in the sample; roughly 5% occur only once, and roughly 3.4% lies in the top ten. This rearrangement joins TRBV10-3 to TRBJ1-5; D gene uncertain. The specimen was CD4+ T cells sorted from PBMCs, collected on the day of the yellow fever booster vaccination. The TCR originated in a young man who received the YFV17D yellow fever vaccine. This chain's CDR3 is CAISESLGDQPQHF. For the CDR3, the DNA is TGTGCCATCAGTGAGTCGTTAGGTGATCAGCCCCAGCATTTT.